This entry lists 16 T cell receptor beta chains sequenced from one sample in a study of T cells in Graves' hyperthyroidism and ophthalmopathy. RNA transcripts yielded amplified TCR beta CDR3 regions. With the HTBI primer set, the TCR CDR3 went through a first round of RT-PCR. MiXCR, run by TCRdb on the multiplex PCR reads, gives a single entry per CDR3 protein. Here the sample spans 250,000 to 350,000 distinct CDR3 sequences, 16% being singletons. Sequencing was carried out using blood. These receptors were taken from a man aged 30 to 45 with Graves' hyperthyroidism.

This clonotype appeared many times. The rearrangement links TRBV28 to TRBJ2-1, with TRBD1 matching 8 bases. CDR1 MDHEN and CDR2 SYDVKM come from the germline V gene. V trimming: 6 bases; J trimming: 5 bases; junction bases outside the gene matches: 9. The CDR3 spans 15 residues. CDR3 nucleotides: TGTGCCAGCAGCCTCGGACAGGGTAGCCACAATGAGCAGTTCTTC. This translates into CASSLGQGSHNEQFF.

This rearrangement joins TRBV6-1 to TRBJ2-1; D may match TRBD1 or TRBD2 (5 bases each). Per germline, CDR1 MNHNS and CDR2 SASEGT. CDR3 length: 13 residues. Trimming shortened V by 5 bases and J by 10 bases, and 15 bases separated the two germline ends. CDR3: CASSPLIWDEQFF. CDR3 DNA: TGTGCCAGCAGTCCCCTAATCTGGGACGAGCAGTTCTTC.

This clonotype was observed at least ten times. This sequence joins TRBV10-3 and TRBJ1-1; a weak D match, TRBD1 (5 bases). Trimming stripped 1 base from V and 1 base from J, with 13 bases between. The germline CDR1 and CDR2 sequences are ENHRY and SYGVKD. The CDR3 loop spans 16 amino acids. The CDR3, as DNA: TGTGCCATCAGTGAGTTAGGGGTGATTGAGAACACTGAAGCTTTCTTT. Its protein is CAISELGVIENTEAFF.

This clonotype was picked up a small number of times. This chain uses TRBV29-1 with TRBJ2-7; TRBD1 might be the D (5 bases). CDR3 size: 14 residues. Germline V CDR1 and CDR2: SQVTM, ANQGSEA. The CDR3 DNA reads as TGCATCCCGTCAATGGGCAGGGCGGCCTACGAGCAGTACTTC. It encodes CIPSMGRAAYEQYF.

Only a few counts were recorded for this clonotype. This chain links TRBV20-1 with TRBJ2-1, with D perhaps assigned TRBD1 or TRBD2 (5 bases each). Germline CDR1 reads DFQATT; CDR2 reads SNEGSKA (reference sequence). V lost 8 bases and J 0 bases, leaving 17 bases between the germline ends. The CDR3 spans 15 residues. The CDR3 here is CSTGPGPGSYNEQFF. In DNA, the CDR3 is TGCAGTACAGGCCCGGGGCCAGGCTCCTACAATGAGCAGTTCTTC.

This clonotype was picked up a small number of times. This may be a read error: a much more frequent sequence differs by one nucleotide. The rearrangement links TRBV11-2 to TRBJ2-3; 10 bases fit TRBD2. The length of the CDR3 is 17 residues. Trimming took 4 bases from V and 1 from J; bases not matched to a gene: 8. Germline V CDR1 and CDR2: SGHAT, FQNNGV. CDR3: CASSYFRLAGGTDTQYF. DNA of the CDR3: TGTGCCAGCAGCTATTTTCGACTAGCGGGTGGCACAGATACGCAGTATTTT.

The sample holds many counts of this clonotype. DNA of the CDR3: TGTGCCTGGAGTGCGCGGACGTACCAAGAGACCCAGTACTTC. Translation: CAWSARTYQETQYF. This rearrangement joins TRBV30 to TRBJ2-5; D not certain. The length of the CDR3 is 14 residues. Germline V CDR1 and CDR2: GTSNPN, SVGIG (reference sequence). V was clipped by 1 base and J by 0 bases, with 9 bases between them. Full variable domain (rest looked up from reference TRBV30 and TRBJ2-5): SQTIHQWPATLVQPVGSPLSLECTVEGTSNPNLYWYRQAAGRGLQLLFYSVGIGQISSEVPQNLSASRPQDRQFILSSKKLLLSDSGFYLCAWSARTYQETQYFGPGTRLLVL.

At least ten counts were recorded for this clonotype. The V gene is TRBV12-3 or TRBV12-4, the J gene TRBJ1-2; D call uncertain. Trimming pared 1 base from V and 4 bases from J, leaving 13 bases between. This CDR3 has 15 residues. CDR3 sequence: CASSLGASGSYGYTF. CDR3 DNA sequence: TGTGCCAGCAGTTTAGGCGCTAGCGGGAGCTATGGCTACACCTTC.

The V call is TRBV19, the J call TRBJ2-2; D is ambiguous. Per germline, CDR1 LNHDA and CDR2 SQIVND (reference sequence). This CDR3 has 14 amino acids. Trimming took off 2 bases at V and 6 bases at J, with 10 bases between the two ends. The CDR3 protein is CASSISASSGELFF. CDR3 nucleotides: TGTGCCAGTAGTATATCGGCCAGTTCCGGGGAGCTGTTTTTT.

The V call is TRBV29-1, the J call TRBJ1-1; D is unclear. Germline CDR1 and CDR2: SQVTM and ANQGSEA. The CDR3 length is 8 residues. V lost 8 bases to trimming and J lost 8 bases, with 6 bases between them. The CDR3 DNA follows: TGCAGCTACGGAGAAGCTTTCTTT. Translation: CSYGEAFF.

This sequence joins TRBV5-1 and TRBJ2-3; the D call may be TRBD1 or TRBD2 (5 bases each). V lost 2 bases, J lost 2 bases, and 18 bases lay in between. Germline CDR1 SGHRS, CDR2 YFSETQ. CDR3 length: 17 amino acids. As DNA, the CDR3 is TGCGCCAGCAGCTTAAACGGCCTGGGGGTACCCACAGATACGCAGTATTTT. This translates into CASSLNGLGVPTDTQYF.

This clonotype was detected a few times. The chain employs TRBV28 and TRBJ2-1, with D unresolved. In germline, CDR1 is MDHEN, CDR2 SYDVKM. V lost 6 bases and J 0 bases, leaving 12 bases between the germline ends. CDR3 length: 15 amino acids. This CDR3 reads CASRSDSSSYNEQFF. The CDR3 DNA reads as TGTGCCAGCAGATCTGACTCGAGCTCCTACAATGAGCAGTTCTTC.

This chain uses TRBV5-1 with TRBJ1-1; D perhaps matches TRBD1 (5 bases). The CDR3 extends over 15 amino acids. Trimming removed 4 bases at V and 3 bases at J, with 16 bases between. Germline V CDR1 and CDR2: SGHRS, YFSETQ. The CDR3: CASSPRPMGDTEAFF. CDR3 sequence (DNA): TGCGCCAGCAGCCCAAGACCTATGGGGGACACTGAAGCTTTCTTT.

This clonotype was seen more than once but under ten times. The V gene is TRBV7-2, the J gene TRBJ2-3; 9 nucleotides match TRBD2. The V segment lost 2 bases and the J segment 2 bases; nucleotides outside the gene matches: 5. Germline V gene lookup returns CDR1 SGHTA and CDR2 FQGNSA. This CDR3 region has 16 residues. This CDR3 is CASSLLAGPFTDTQYF. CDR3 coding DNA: TGTGCCAGCAGCTTACTAGCGGGGCCTTTCACAGATACGCAGTATTTT.

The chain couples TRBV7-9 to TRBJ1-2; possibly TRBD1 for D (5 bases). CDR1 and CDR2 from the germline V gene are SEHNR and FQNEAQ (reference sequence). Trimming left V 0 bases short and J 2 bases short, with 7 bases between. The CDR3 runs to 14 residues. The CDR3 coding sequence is TGTGCCAGCAGCTTAGCGACAGACAACTATGGCTACACCTTC. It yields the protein CASSLATDNYGYTF.

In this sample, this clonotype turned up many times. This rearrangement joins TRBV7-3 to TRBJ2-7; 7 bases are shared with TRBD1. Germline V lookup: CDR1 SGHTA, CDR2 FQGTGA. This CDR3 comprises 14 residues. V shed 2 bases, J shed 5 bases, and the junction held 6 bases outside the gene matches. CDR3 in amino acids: CASSLPGQVNEQYF. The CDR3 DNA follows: TGTGCCAGCAGCTTACCCGGACAGGTCAACGAGCAGTACTTC.